Listed below are T cell receptor beta chains from one sample, sequenced in a study of shared clonotypes between healthy human individuals. Measured with immunoSEQ multiplex PCR; TCRdb has only the in-frame clones, and not every one. The profile shows about 1 million clones, 75% to 80% of them singletons. Sequenced: memory CD4+ T cells from PBMCs. The receptors originated from a young man in good health. Some clones in this sample may be carry-over from other donors' samples. CDR3s include the opening cysteine and the closing phenylalanine or tryptophan. The D gene is left open where the match is weak. The size entry is marked missing in some rows and otherwise reads once, few, many or a size class.

>TRBD1|TRBV15|NA|TRBJ2-5
CATRDRGEETQYF
TGTGCCACCCGGGACAGGGGGGAAGAGACCCAGTACTTC
>NA|TRBV5-1|NA|TRBJ1-2
CASSWLGEGNYGYTF
TGCGCCAGCAGCTGGCTGGGCGAGGGTAACTATGGCTACACCTTC
>TRBD1|TRBV5-1|NA|TRBJ2-1
CASSLSGQGSYNEQFF
TGCGCCAGCAGTCTCTCTGGACAGGGGAGTTACAATGAGCAGTTCTTC
>NA|TRBV10-3|few|TRBJ1-1
CAISRGGGTEAFF
TGTGCCATCAGTCGAGGCGGTGGGACTGAAGCTTTCTTT
>NA|TRBV5-5|NA|TRBJ2-5
CASSLGWVQETQYF
TGTGCCAGCAGCTTGGGCTGGGTCCAAGAGACCCAGTACTTC
>NA|TRBV2|many|TRBJ2-7
CASSERSYEQYF
TGTGCCAGCAGTGAAAGGTCTTACGAGCAGTACTTC
>TRBD2|TRBV4-2|NA|TRBJ2-3
CASSQERMREGLTDTQYF
TGTGCCAGCAGCCAAGAACGTATGCGGGAGGGTCTCACAGATACGCAGTATTTT
>NA|TRBV19|NA|TRBJ2-1
CASSTPGRQLYNEQFF
TGTGCCAGTAGTACCCCGGGGAGACAGTTATACAATGAGCAGTTCTTC
>NA|TRBV30|NA|TRBJ2-5
CAWSTSRLGGETQYF
TGTGCCTGGAGTACCAGTCGATTGGGAGGAGAGACCCAGTACTTC
>NA|TRBV18|once|TRBJ2-7
CASSPPRRTYEQYF
TGTGCCAGCTCACCACCTCGACGGACCTACGAGCAGTACTTC
>TRBD1|TRBV18|NA|TRBJ2-1
CASSPLTGGLYNEQFF
TGTGCCAGCTCACCACTTACAGGGGGTCTGTACAATGAGCAGTTCTTC
>NA|TRBV18|NA|TRBJ1-5
CASSPYGLAGKSSNQPQHF
TGTGCCAGCTCACCGTATGGGTTGGCAGGGAAGAGTAGCAATCAGCCCCAGCATTTT
>NA|TRBV7-2|few|TRBJ2-1
CASSLRGSSSYNEQFF
TGTGCCAGCAGCTTGCGCGGATCGAGCTCCTACAATGAGCAGTTCTTC
>NA|TRBV28|NA|TRBJ1-2
CASSSQGLGGYTF
TGTGCCAGCAGTTCACAGGGTTTGGGAGGCTACACCTTC
>NA|TRBV28|NA|TRBJ2-1
CASTQRGRGEQFF
TGTGCCAGCACCCAAAGAGGCCGGGGTGAGCAGTTCTTC
>TRBD2|TRBV11-1|once|TRBJ2-3
CASSLPRGTSPTDTQYF
TGTGCCAGCAGCTTACCGAGGGGGACTAGCCCCACAGATACGCAGTATTTT
>NA|TRBV15|NA|TRBJ2-7
CATSRVAGTAYEQYF
TGTGCCACCAGTCGAGTGGCAGGCACGGCCTACGAGCAGTACTTC
>TRBD1|TRBV5-1|NA|TRBJ1-4
CASSIRTGSNEKLFF
TGCGCCAGCAGCATTAGGACAGGGAGTAATGAAAAACTGTTTTTT
>NA|TRBV11-3|NA|TRBJ2-3
CASSLGRGGDTQYF
TGTGCCAGCAGCTTAGGGAGAGGGGGAGATACGCAGTATTTT
>NA|TRBV14|NA|TRBJ2-7
CASSGGLLYEQYF
TGTGCCAGCAGCGGGGGGTTACTATACGAGCAGTACTTC
>TRBD2|TRBV10-3|NA|TRBJ2-3
CAISERTSGRAPPRSDTQYF
TGTGCCATCAGTGAGCGGACTAGCGGGAGGGCCCCTCCAAGGTCAGATACGCAGTATTTT
>NA|TRBV9|NA|TRBJ2-7
CASSGEGGASPNEQYF
TGTGCCAGCAGCGGCGAGGGGGGGGCTAGCCCAAACGAGCAGTACTTC